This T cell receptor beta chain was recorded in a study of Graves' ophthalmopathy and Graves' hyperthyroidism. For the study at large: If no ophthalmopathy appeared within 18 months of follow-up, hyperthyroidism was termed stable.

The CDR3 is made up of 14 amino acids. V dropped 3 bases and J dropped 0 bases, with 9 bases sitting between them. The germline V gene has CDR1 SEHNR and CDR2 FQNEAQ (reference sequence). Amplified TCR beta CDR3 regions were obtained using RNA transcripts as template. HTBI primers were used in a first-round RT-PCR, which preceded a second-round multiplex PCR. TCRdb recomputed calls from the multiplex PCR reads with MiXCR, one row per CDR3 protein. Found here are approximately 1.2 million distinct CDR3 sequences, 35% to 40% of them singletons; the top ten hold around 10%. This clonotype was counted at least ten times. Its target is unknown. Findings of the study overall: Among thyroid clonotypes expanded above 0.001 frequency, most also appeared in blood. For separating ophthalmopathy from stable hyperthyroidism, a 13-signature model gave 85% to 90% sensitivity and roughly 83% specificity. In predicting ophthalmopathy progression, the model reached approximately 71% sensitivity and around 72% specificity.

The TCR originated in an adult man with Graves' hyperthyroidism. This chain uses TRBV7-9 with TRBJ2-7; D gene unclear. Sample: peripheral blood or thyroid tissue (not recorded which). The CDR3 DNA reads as TGTGCCAGCAGCTTGGCAGAGAGCTCCTACGAGCAGTACTTC. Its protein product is CASSLAESSYEQYF.